The 11 T cell receptor beta chains presented below share a single source sample, sequenced in a study of blood T cell repertoires in COVID-19. The repertoire was sequenced with immunoSEQ multiplex PCR; TCRdb's copy has only in-frame clones and lacks some. The sample has 60,000 to 80,000 clones; approximately 88% are singletons. Sequenced input: peripheral blood. The receptors were gathered from a woman between 70 and 85 years old with acute or convalescent COVID-19.

This chain uses TRBV7-2 with TRBJ1-5; a weak D match, TRBD1 (6 bases). This CDR3 is built from 15 residues. V lost 3 bases, J lost 1 base, and 10 bases lay in between. Germline CDR1 reads SGHTA; CDR2 reads FQGNSA. CDR3 DNA: TGTGCCAGCAGCTTGGACAGCTCGAGCAATCAGCCCCAGCATTTT. This sequence encodes CASSLDSSSNQPQHF.

The rearrangement joins TRBV18 to TRBJ1-2, with 7 bases matching TRBD1. The trim removed 3 bases at V and 0 bases at J, leaving 1 base unmatched. CDR1 is KGHSH, CDR2 LQKENI, per germline. The CDR3 totals 14 residues. Here the CDR3 DNA reads TGTGCCAGCTCACCGGGACAGCCTAACTATGGCTACACCTTC. Translated, it gives CASSPGQPNYGYTF.

The chain recombines TRBV28 with TRBJ1-2; no clear D gene. The CDR3 length is 16 residues. Germline V lookup: CDR1 MDHEN, CDR2 SYDVKM. Between the trimmed V and J ends, which lost 7 bases and 4 bases, there was a span of 22 bases. The CDR3 nucleotides read TGTGCCAGCAAGCGGCAGCGAATAACTACGGGCTATGGCTACACCTTC. This translates into CASKRQRITTGYGYTF.

V gene TRBV20-1 combines with J gene TRBJ1-2, with D unresolved. CDR3 length: 9 amino acids. CDR1 and CDR2 from the germline V gene are DFQATT and SNEGSKA (reference sequence). The CDR3 nucleotides are TGCAGGGAGAGGAGGAGCTACACCTTC. This sequence encodes CRERRSYTF.

This chain uses TRBV7-9 with TRBJ1-2, with 9 bases identical to TRBD1. The V gene end was trimmed by 4 bases and the J gene end by 3 bases; junction bases not matched to a gene: 3. Per germline, CDR1 SEHNR and CDR2 FQNEAQ (reference sequence). The CDR3 totals 14 residues. CDR3 amino acids: CASSSWTGDYGYTF. CDR3 nucleotides: TGTGCCAGCAGCTCCTGGACAGGGGACTATGGCTACACCTTC. Based on the CDR3 plus reference TRBV7-9 and TRBJ1-2, the full variable domain is DTGVSQNPRHKITKRGQNVTFRCDPISEHNRLYWYRQTLGQGPEFLTYFQNEAQLEKSRLLSDRFSAERPKGSFSTLEIQRTEQGDSAMYLCASSSWTGDYGYTFGSGTRLTVV.

The chain is built from TRBV28 and TRBJ2-1; D is perhaps TRBD2 (6 bases). This CDR3 is built from 16 residues. Germline CDR1 and CDR2: MDHEN and SYDVKM. V dropped 2 bases and J dropped 5 bases, with 16 bases sitting between them. In DNA form, the CDR3 reads TGTGCCAGCAGTTTAGCGGGACCTCGCCGAAACAATGAGCAGTTCTTC. It yields the protein CASSLAGPRRNNEQFF.

The chain recombines TRBV7-3 with TRBJ2-3; 10 bases map to TRBD1. After removal of 5 bases from V and 2 bases from J, the junction contained 7 bases not matched to a gene. The CDR3 covers 16 residues. The germline V gene encodes CDR1 SGHTA and CDR2 FQGTGA. Here the CDR3 reads CASSLRDRGPTDTQYF. In DNA form, the CDR3 reads TGTGCCAGCAGCCTCCGGGACAGGGGACCCACAGATACGCAGTATTTT.

The chain uses TRBV14 and TRBJ2-7, with D possibly being TRBD1 (5 bases). The germline CDR1 and CDR2 sequences are SGHDN and FVKESK. V was cut by 0 bases and J by 3 bases, with 9 bases left in between. CDR3 length: 14 residues. In DNA, the CDR3 is TGTGCCAGCAGCCAAGAGGTGGGGCGCTACGAGCAGTACTTC. Its protein is CASSQEVGRYEQYF.

The rearrangement uses TRBV7-9 and TRBJ1-2; D may be TRBD1 (5 bases). The length of the CDR3 is 15 residues. The ends were cut back, 0 bases at V and 3 bases at J, with 11 bases in the middle. The V gene's germline CDR1 is SEHNR and CDR2 FQNEAQ (reference sequence). In nucleotides, the CDR3 is TGTGCCAGCAGCTTAGCAGGGGCGCAGGACTATGGCTACACCTTC. Its translation is CASSLAGAQDYGYTF.

Here the CDR3 reads CASSLWRVRENYGYTF. CDR3 nucleotide sequence: TGTGCCAGCAGCCTCTGGAGGGTCAGGGAGAACTATGGCTACACCTTC. V is TRBV7-9 and J is TRBJ1-2; TRBD1 might be the D (5 bases). Between the trimmed V and J ends, which lost 5 bases and 2 bases, there was a span of 18 bases. Germline CDR1 is SEHNR and CDR2 is FQNEAQ (reference sequence). The CDR3 spans 16 residues.

The rearrangement uses TRBV11-1 and TRBJ2-5; tentative D call: TRBD1 (6 bases). The CDR3 extends over 16 amino acids. CDR1 and CDR2 from the germline V gene are SGHAT and FQDESV (reference sequence). Trimming stripped 1 base from V and 3 bases from J, with 15 bases between. The CDR3 DNA follows: TGTGCCAGCAGCTTAGTACAAGGATACAGGGAAGAGACCCAGTACTTC. It yields the protein CASSLVQGYREETQYF.